Below are 29 T cell receptor beta chains sequenced from a single sample in a study of T cell responses to AZD1222 COVID-19 vaccine. Assay: immunoSEQ multiplex PCR; the TCRdb copy retains only in-frame clones and omits some. The sample includes 90,000 to 150,000 clones, approximately 84% seen only once; the top ten take around 10%. Specimen: peripheral blood, collected on day 0 of AZD1222 vaccination. The receptors come from an adult in good health.

This sequence joins TRBV11-2 and TRBJ2-7; 7 bases line up with TRBD1. Germline-derived CDR1 and CDR2 are SGHAT and FQNNGV. V trimming: 5 bases; J trimming: 0 bases; junction bases outside the gene matches: 4. This CDR3 is 14 amino acids long. CDR3 region: CASSPRQGSYEQYF. As DNA, the CDR3 is TGTGCCAGCAGCCCCCGACAGGGCTCCTACGAGCAGTACTTC.

V and J are TRBV11-3 and TRBJ2-2; D is ambiguous. The germline V gene has CDR1 SGHNT and CDR2 YENEEA. The CDR3 length is 12 residues. Deletions cut 2 bases from V and 8 bases from J, with 6 bases between. The DNA for the CDR3 is TGTGCCAGCAGCTTATTCACGGGGGAGCTGTTTTTT. Translating it yields CASSLFTGELFF. The full variable domain, rest sourced from reference TRBV11-3 and TRBJ2-2, is EAGVVQSPRYKIIEKKQPVAFWCNPISGHNTLYWYLQNLGQGPELLIRYENEEAVDDSQLPKDRFSAERLKGVDSTLKIQPAELGDSAVYLCASSLFTGELFFGEGSRLTVL.

V is TRBV3-1 (or the pseudogene TRBV3-2) and J is TRBJ2-1; D remains ambiguous. This CDR3 region has 14 residues. CDR1 is LGHDT and CDR2 is YNNKEL in the germline V gene (reference sequence). V gave up 2 bases and J gave up 9 bases, with 14 bases separating them. This CDR3 reads CASSQLISVGEQFF. The CDR3 DNA reads as TGTGCCAGCAGCCAATTGATCTCCGTTGGTGAGCAGTTCTTC.

The chain joins TRBV29-1 to TRBJ1-4; no firm D call. The germline V gene encodes CDR1 SQVTM and CDR2 ANQGSEA. There are 13 residues in the CDR3. V was clipped by 4 bases and J by 2 bases, with 8 bases between them. CDR3 region: CSVGKITNEKLFF. CDR3 nucleotides: TGCAGCGTTGGCAAGATCACTAATGAAAAACTGTTTTTT. Drawing the rest from reference TRBV29-1 and TRBJ1-4, the complete variable domain is SAVISQKPSRDICQRGTSLTIQCQVDSQVTMMFWYRQQPGQSLTLIATANQGSEATYESGFVIDKFPISRPNLTFSTLTVSNMSPEDSSIYLCSVGKITNEKLFFGSGTQLSVL.

This chain links TRBV27 with TRBJ2-7; TRBD1 is a possible D gene (5 bases). Trimming cost V 5 bases and J 3 bases, with 14 bases left between them. Germline V gives CDR1 MNHEY, CDR2 SMNVEV (reference sequence). The length of the CDR3 is 14 residues. The CDR3, as DNA: TGTGCCAGCAGTGGACAATCGAGCTTCTACGAGCAGTACTTC. Translation: CASSGQSSFYEQYF.

This clone was observed a single time. The chain links TRBV2 to TRBJ2-3, with 9 bases matching TRBD2. Germline values: CDR1 SNHLY, CDR2 FYNNEI. This CDR3 contains 15 residues. Trimming removed 6 bases from V and 2 bases from J; junction bases left unmatched: 6. CDR3 residues: CASRNSGGPTDTQYF. CDR3 in DNA: TGTGCCAGCAGGAATAGCGGGGGCCCCACAGATACGCAGTATTTT.

Written as DNA, the CDR3 is TGTGCCAGCAGCTTGCTCCGGACGATCATGAACACTGAAGCTTTCTTT. This encodes CASSLLRTIMNTEAFF. The chain employs TRBV7-8 and TRBJ1-1; D not certain. This CDR3 spans 16 amino acids. CDR1 and CDR2 from the germline V gene are SGHVS and FQNEAQ. Trimming removed 3 bases at V and 0 bases at J, with 14 bases between.

The J gene is TRBJ2-7, the V gene TRBV6-6; the D gene is possibly TRBD1 (6 bases). CDR1 is MNHNY, CDR2 SVGAGI, per germline (reference sequence). Trimming removed 5 bases from V and 6 bases from J, with 14 bases in between. CDR3 size: 13 residues. The CDR3 protein is CASSRTTGTEQYF. In nucleotides, the CDR3 is TGTGCCAGCAGTCGTACGACAGGAACCGAGCAGTACTTC.

The chain carries TRBV5-1 and TRBJ1-1; a weak D match, TRBD1 (5 bases). CDR1 and CDR2 from the germline V gene are SGHRS and YFSETQ. The germline V and J ends were trimmed by 3 bases and 1 base, with 13 bases remaining between them. The CDR3 runs to 15 residues. The CDR3: CASSSQTAPNTEAFF. For the CDR3, the DNA is TGCGCCAGCAGCTCCCAGACAGCCCCGAACACTGAAGCTTTCTTT. Filled out from reference TRBV5-1 and TRBJ1-1, the complete variable domain reads KAGVTQTPRYLIKTRGQQVTLSCSPISGHRSVSWYQQTPGQGLQFLFEYFSETQRNKGNFPGRFSGRQFSNSRSEMNVSTLELGDSALYLCASSSQTAPNTEAFFGQGTRLTVV.

A single count supports this clone. V and J are TRBV20-1 and TRBJ2-7, with D tentatively TRBD1 (6 bases). Per the germline V gene, CDR1 is DFQATT and CDR2 is SNEGSKA (reference sequence). Trimming shortened V by 3 bases and J by 5 bases, and 11 bases separated the two germline ends. The CDR3 loop spans 12 amino acids. The CDR3 sequence is CSASRTENEQYF. CDR3 coding DNA: TGCAGTGCTAGTAGGACAGAAAACGAGCAGTACTTC.

V usage is TRBV7-2 and J usage is TRBJ1-5; 7 positions agree with TRBD1. The V gene end was trimmed by 5 bases and the J gene end by 4 bases; junction bases not matched to a gene: 2. The CDR3 sequence is 13 residues long. The germline V gene has CDR1 SGHTA and CDR2 FQGNSA. CDR3 region: CASSPDRNQPQHF. The DNA for the CDR3 is TGTGCCAGCAGCCCGGACAGGAATCAGCCCCAGCATTTT.

The chain couples TRBV28 to TRBJ2-2, with TRBD1 identical over 7 bases. The germline gives CDR1 MDHEN, CDR2 SYDVKM. This CDR3 contains 16 residues. J lost 4 bases, V lost 6 bases, and 11 bases had no gene match. The CDR3 DNA reads TGTGCCAGCAGCTCCGACAGGGAGTCCTTCACCGGGGAGCTGTTTTTT. Amino acid sequence: CASSSDRESFTGELFF.

The chain joins TRBV7-8 to TRBJ1-5; the match to TRBD1 covers 8 bases. After removal of 5 bases from V and 2 bases from J, the junction contained 5 bases not matched to a gene. This CDR3 is 15 amino acids long. Germline assignment: CDR1 SGHVS and CDR2 FQNEAQ. The CDR3 protein is CASSPGQGGNQPQHF. The CDR3 nucleotides are TGTGCCAGCAGCCCCGGACAGGGCGGCAATCAGCCCCAGCATTTT.

The V and J genes are TRBV19 and TRBJ1-2, with D perhaps TRBD1 (6 bases). V lost 3 bases, J lost 2 bases, and 13 bases lay in between. The CDR3 is 15 amino acids. Germline loops: CDR1 LNHDA, CDR2 SQIVND (reference sequence). The CDR3 reads CASSIQEGVNYGYTF. The CDR3 nucleotides read TGTGCCAGTAGTATCCAGGAGGGGGTGAACTATGGCTACACCTTC. The full variable domain, with the rest looked up from reference TRBV19 and TRBJ1-2, is DGGITQSPKYLFRKEGQNVTLSCEQNLNHDAMYWYRQDPGQGLRLIYYSQIVNDFQKGDIAEGYSVSREKKESFPLTVTSAQKNPTAFYLCASSIQEGVNYGYTFGSGTRLTVV.

The chain employs TRBV21-1 and TRBJ1-4. TRBV21-1 corresponds to a pseudogene. This CDR3 comprises 15 residues. Here the CDR3 DNA reads TGTGCCAGCAGCAAAGACCGAAAACCTAATGAAAAACTGTTTTTT. This gives the protein CASSKDRKPNEKLFF.

The V call is TRBV2, the J call TRBJ1-6; D remains ambiguous. Per the germline V gene, CDR1 is SNHLY and CDR2 is FYNNEI. V was trimmed by 8 bases and J by 4 bases, leaving 9 bases between them. The CDR3 is 13 residues long. In DNA form, the CDR3 reads TGTGCCAGCCGAATAGCTTATAATTCACCCCTCCACTTT. Its protein is CASRIAYNSPLHF.

The genes are TRBV4-2 and TRBJ2-3, with TRBD2 as a possible D gene (6 bases). V lost 0 bases and J 0 bases, leaving 10 bases between the germline ends. Germline V CDR1 and CDR2: LGHNA, YNFKEQ. This CDR3 comprises 16 residues. The CDR3 loop is CASSQEKRASTDTQYF. For the CDR3, the DNA is TGTGCCAGCAGCCAAGAAAAGCGGGCCAGCACAGATACGCAGTATTTT.

This chain uses TRBV7-8 with TRBJ2-7, with D maybe TRBD2 (5 bases). Per the germline V gene, CDR1 is SGHVS and CDR2 is FQNEAQ. Trimming shortened V by 5 bases and J by 0 bases, and 11 bases separated the two germline ends. This CDR3 is built from 14 residues. In nucleotides, the CDR3 is TGTGCCAGCAGCCCGTCGGGATTCTCCTACGAGCAGTACTTC. Translating it yields CASSPSGFSYEQYF.

Of note for this clone: The sample carries other DNA sequences with the same CDR3. This rearrangement joins TRBV5-4 to TRBJ2-5, with D possibly TRBD2 on 6 matching bases. The CDR3 loop spans 14 amino acids. CDR1 SGHNT and CDR2 YYREEE come from the germline V gene (reference sequence). Trimming removed 0 bases at V and 2 bases at J, with 8 bases between. The CDR3 region has the DNA TGTGCCAGCAGCTTGGGCCGGGGGCAAGAGACCCAGTACTTC. Amino acids: CASSLGRGQETQYF.

The table lists this clone with a count of one. The CDR3 DNA reads as TGTGCCAGCAGCTTAGGCGGGGGCGTAGGCTACACCTTC. Its protein is CASSLGGGVGYTF. The J gene is TRBJ1-2, the V gene TRBV7-2, with D possibly being TRBD1 (6 bases). Per germline, CDR1 SGHTA and CDR2 FQGNSA. CDR3 size: 13 residues. Trimming removed 1 base from V and 8 bases from J, with 11 bases in between.

This clone was recorded only once. This rearrangement joins TRBV30 to TRBJ1-1; unclear D gene. This CDR3 has 11 residues. Germline V gene sequence: CDR1 GTSNPN, CDR2 SVGIG (reference sequence). V gave up 8 bases and J gave up 0 bases, with 7 bases separating them. The CDR3, as DNA: TGTGCCGGTACAGTGAACACTGAAGCTTTCTTT. This sequence encodes CAGTVNTEAFF.

The rearrangement joins TRBV5-6 to TRBJ1-2; D remains ambiguous. The CDR3 covers 13 residues. V gave up 5 bases and J gave up 1 base, with 9 bases separating them. Germline V gives CDR1 SGHDT, CDR2 YYEEEE. This chain's CDR3 is CASRLGVNYGYTF. For the CDR3, the DNA is TGTGCCAGCAGGCTTGGGGTTAACTATGGCTACACCTTC.

This clone occurred a few times. The chain carries TRBV5-1 and TRBJ1-2, with D maybe TRBD1 (6 bases). Trimming pared 4 bases from V and 0 bases from J, leaving 10 bases between. This CDR3 has 14 amino acids. CDR1 is SGHRS and CDR2 is YFSETQ in the germline V gene. CDR3: CASSRTEANYGYTF. The CDR3 DNA sequence: TGCGCCAGCAGCAGGACAGAAGCTAACTATGGCTACACCTTC.

V is TRBV30 and J is TRBJ1-2; 7 bases line up with TRBD1. The CDR3 loop spans 13 amino acids. Per the germline V gene, CDR1 is GTSNPN and CDR2 is SVGIG (reference sequence). The V segment lost 1 base and the J segment 3 bases; nucleotides outside the gene matches: 2. CDR3 nucleotide sequence: TGTGCCTGGAGTGATCAGGGGGACTATGGCTACACCTTC. This encodes CAWSDQGDYGYTF.

The chain couples TRBV4-2 to TRBJ2-3, with D possibly being TRBD2 (5 bases). The germline V gene has CDR1 LGHNA and CDR2 YNFKEQ. Trimming pared 0 bases from V and 0 bases from J, leaving 19 bases between. CDR3 length: 19 residues. This chain's CDR3 is CASSQDLTTIIPSTDTQYF. The CDR3 DNA is TGTGCCAGCAGCCAAGATCTGACTACCATAATCCCTAGCACAGATACGCAGTATTTT.

V gene TRBV7-9 combines with J gene TRBJ1-5; tentative D call: TRBD1 (5 bases). CDR3 length equals 14 residues. In germline, CDR1 is SEHNR, CDR2 FQNEAQ (reference sequence). V lost 3 bases and J 5 bases, leaving 11 bases between the germline ends. Here the CDR3 reads CASSFGGVDQPQHF. The CDR3 nucleotides are TGTGCCAGCAGCTTTGGAGGGGTGGATCAGCCCCAGCATTTT.

This clone occurred a few times. This rearrangement joins TRBV6-5 to TRBJ1-2, with D perhaps matching TRBD1 (5 bases). Germline lookup yields CDR1 MNHEY and CDR2 SVGAGI. The CDR3 contains 14 residues. Trimming stripped 6 bases from V and 4 bases from J, with 15 bases between. Here the CDR3 reads CASRFQGLGYGYTF. As DNA, the CDR3 is TGTGCCAGCAGATTCCAGGGTCTTGGCTATGGCTACACCTTC.

J is TRBJ2-7 and V is TRBV27; D is possibly TRBD1 or TRBD2 (7 bases each). Germline V gene data show CDR1 as MNHEY and CDR2 as SMNVEV (reference sequence). Trimming stripped 1 base from V and 6 bases from J, with 19 bases between. The CDR3 loop spans 16 amino acids. This CDR3 reads CASSLLGGAGASEQYF. CDR3 DNA sequence: TGTGCCAGCAGTTTATTAGGGGGCGCGGGGGCGTCCGAGCAGTACTTC.

The CDR3 coding sequence is TGTGCCATCAGTTCTCCCCCAAGGTACACCTTC. Translation gives CAISSPPRYTF. V usage is TRBV10-3 and J usage is TRBJ1-2; D gene unclear. The CDR3 is 11 amino acids. Deletions cut 5 bases from V and 11 bases from J, with 12 bases between. From germline, CDR1 is ENHRY and CDR2 SYGVKD.